This TCR beta chain was observed in a study of graft-versus-host responses after intestinal transplantation. Turning to the study itself: Induction using anti-thymocyte globulin, followed by tacrolimus and steroids for around 3 years, was given to all recipients. Study findings and constraints: GvH clone levels peaked in circulation, and this peak was associated with early post-transplant HvG declines. Recipient-marrow GvH clones were detected, some having first appeared in ileum or blood.

Between the trimmed V and J ends, which lost 3 bases and 4 bases, there was a span of 24 bases. The CDR3 spans 19 residues. CDR1 and CDR2 from the germline V gene are MDHEN and SYDVKM. With respect to this clone: As yet, its antigen is unknown.

Libraries were prepared by immunoSEQ multiplex PCR; TCRdb keeps only in-frame clonotypes and omits some of them. The sample lists about 9,500 clones, 85% to 90% occurring once. This chain joins TRBV28 and TRBJ2-2, with D perhaps matching TRBD2 (5 bases). The source was PBMCs, collected more than 230 days after intestinal transplant. The sequence was collected from a human patient who received an intestinal transplant, so some T cells may come from the graft donor. As DNA, the CDR3 is TGTGCCAGCAGTTTGAGGCCGCCCGGACTTTGGGTTATCACCGGGGAGCTGTTTTTT. This codes for CASSLRPPGLWVITGELFF.